What follows is one T cell receptor (beta chain) and its context. Its specificity is not known. Gene names are mouse gene names. With the read ending 1 residue before the CDR3 end, the germline J gene is used to fill in that end. Assay: immunoSEQ multiplex PCR; the TCRdb copy retains only in-frame clones and omits some. The table includes 6,500 to 9,000 clones, around 40% detected once. This entry belongs to a study of tissue T cells after allogeneic stem cell transplantation. Overall study results and limits: Sampling depth was limited, and the cohort was small and clinically varied. Anatomically similar tissues had similar TCR repertoires within each patient. Blood and spleen captured only part of the tissue TCR repertoire.

The V and J ends lost 2 bases and 3 bases, in that order; junction bases with no gene match: 3. CDR1 SGHLS and CDR2 HYDKME come from the germline V gene. The CDR3 has 14 amino acids. Time point of the sample: mouse harvest day 7 after allogeneic transplant. Tail vein injection delivered 10^7 T-cell-depleted bone marrow cells and 10^6 splenic CD5+ T cells. Specimen: skin. The V and J genes are TRBV12-2 and TRBJ2-1; 7 positions match TRBD1. This sequence was found in a female BALB/c mouse given C57BL/6 T cells with graft-versus-host disease after an allogeneic hematopoietic cell transplant. Partial CDR3 DNA: TGTGCCAGCTCTCCGGGACAGACCTATGCTGAGCAGTTC. Translation: CASSPGQTYAEQF. The whole CDR3 region reads CASSPGQTYAEQFF.